The TCR beta chain under discussion was sequenced for a study of T cell changes during pregnancy in multiple sclerosis. The CDR3 consists of 13 residues. The V gene lost 2 bases and the J gene lost 5 bases, with 10 bases spanning the gap. Germline CDR1 reads KGHSH; CDR2 reads LQKENI. The assay was immunoSEQ multiplex PCR, and TCRdb's table has in-frame clones only and misses some. The sample contains about 36,000 clones, more than 75% of which appear only once. The rearrangement links TRBV18 to TRBJ2-7; D gene ambiguous. The sequence derives from a female donor with multiple sclerosis, enrolled in a pregnancy study. Sequenced material: CD4+ T cells from peripheral blood mononuclear cells, taken in the first trimester of pregnancy. CDR3 protein: CASSPLPGDEQYF. CDR3 DNA: TGTGCCAGCTCACCATTACCAGGTGACGAGCAGTACTTC.